The TCR beta chain under discussion was sequenced for a study of OX40 agonist ivuxolimab in advanced cancers. Turning to the study itself: Patients were treated with intravenous ivuxolimab, dosed at 0.01 to 10 mg/kg and infused every 2 weeks. Among those enrolled, mean age was 60 years (range about 23 to 85) and 75% to 85% were male.

Trimming cost V 3 bases and J 10 bases, with 13 bases left between them. The CDR3 loop spans 14 amino acids. Germline values: CDR1 KGHSH, CDR2 LQKENI. Assay: immunoSEQ multiplex PCR; the TCRdb copy retains only in-frame clones and omits some. In the table there are approximately 91,000 clones, approximately 89% of which are singletons. With baseline, cycle 4 day 1, and cycle 7 day 1 as timepoints, blood was sampled. J is TRBJ1-6 and V is TRBV18, with TRBD1 as a possible D gene (5 bases). The sample in question was CD4+ or CD8+ T cells sorted from blood, obtained in a trial of the OX40 agonist ivuxolimab. The sequence came from an adult with an advanced solid tumor such as melanoma, head and neck, liver or kidney cancer. The CDR3 DNA sequence: TGTGCCAGCTCACCTCAGCTGGGGGACTCACCCCTCCACTTT. It encodes CASSPQLGDSPLHF.